A single sample gave rise to the 26 T cell receptor beta chains below, sequenced in a study of graft-versus-host responses after intestinal transplantation. Their recognized antigens are unknown. Sequencing was performed with immunoSEQ multiplex PCR; in TCRdb, only in-frame clones are kept and a portion is missing. The table includes 70,000 to 95,000 clones, approximately 95% detected once. The sequencing used unstimulated CD8+ T cells sorted from spleen or lymph node cells, collected before transplant. These receptors all stem from a human donor who was the organ donor for an intestinal transplant.

The J gene is TRBJ2-5, the V gene TRBV7-9; TRBD1 aligns across 11 bases. V was pared by 0 bases and J by 0 bases, with 6 bases of the junction left unmatched. This CDR3 has 18 amino acids. Germline CDR1 SEHNR, CDR2 FQNEAQ (reference sequence). The CDR3, as DNA: TGTGCCAGCAGCTTAGCGGGACCGGGACAGGGGGACCAAGAGACCCAGTACTTC. Its translation is CASSLAGPGQGDQETQYF.

J is TRBJ1-5 and V is TRBV4-2, with TRBD1 matching over 8 bases. Germline V gene data show CDR1 as LGHNA and CDR2 as YNFKEQ. The CDR3 has 16 residues. The junction had 9 bases not matched to a gene; V was cut back by 1 base and J by 7 bases. CDR3 residues: CASSQGLDRGSQPQHF. Here the CDR3 DNA reads TGTGCCAGCAGCCAAGGGCTTGACAGGGGTTCACAGCCCCAGCATTTT.

This clone appeared once. The gene calls are TRBV7-9 and TRBJ2-7; 8 bases match TRBD1. Germline assignment: CDR1 SEHNR and CDR2 FQNEAQ (reference sequence). The CDR3 totals 14 residues. V lost 5 bases to trimming and J lost 7 bases; unmatched junction nucleotides: 10. For the CDR3, the DNA is TGTGCCAGCAGCCCACGGGACAGGCTACAAGAGCAGTACTTC. It specifies CASSPRDRLQEQYF.

J is TRBJ1-1 and V is TRBV11-2; 7 nucleotides line up with TRBD1. The CDR3 contains 14 residues. The V segment lost 6 bases and the J segment 2 bases; nucleotides outside the gene matches: 6. Germline V gives CDR1 SGHAT, CDR2 FQNNGV. Here the CDR3 DNA reads TGTGCCAGCAGTCAAGGGGGCCCAAACACTGAAGCTTTCTTT. Its protein is CASSQGGPNTEAFF. The entire variable domain, with the rest obtained from reference TRBV11-2 and TRBJ1-1, is as follows: EAGVAQSPRYKIIEKRQSVAFWCNPISGHATLYWYQQILGQGPKLLIQFQNNGVVDDSQLPKDRFSAERLKGVDSTLKIQPAKLEDSAVYLCASSQGGPNTEAFFGQGTRLTVV.

The rearrangement links TRBV4-2 to TRBJ1-2; TRBD1 is a possible D gene (5 bases). In germline, CDR1 is LGHNA, CDR2 YNFKEQ. This CDR3 contains 16 residues. The V end lost 0 bases, the J end lost 8 bases, and 19 bases lay between the germline ends. CDR3 protein: CASSQEVYGRVEGYTF. The CDR3 DNA sequence: TGTGCCAGCAGCCAAGAAGTATACGGCAGGGTGGAAGGCTACACCTTC.

The chain links TRBV15 to TRBJ2-7; 7 positions agree with TRBD1. CDR3 length: 15 amino acids. The germline gives CDR1 LNHNV, CDR2 YYDKDF (reference sequence). V gave up 1 base and J gave up 0 bases; unmatched junction bases: 3. The CDR3: CATSRAPGGSYEQYF. The CDR3, as DNA: TGTGCCACCAGCAGAGCGCCAGGGGGCTCCTACGAGCAGTACTTC.

The V and J genes are TRBV2 and TRBJ1-1; D remains ambiguous. The germline V gene has CDR1 SNHLY and CDR2 FYNNEI. Between the trimmed V and J ends, which lost 10 bases and 7 bases, there was a span of 16 bases. This CDR3 has 12 residues. The CDR3 spells CAIPTPVGEAFF. CDR3 DNA: TGTGCCATCCCTACTCCGGTCGGTGAAGCTTTCTTT.

The chain links TRBV7-6 to TRBJ2-5, with a tentative D call TRBD2 (6 bases). CDR1 SGHVS and CDR2 FNYEAQ come from the germline V gene. This CDR3 is 15 amino acids long. The ends were cut back, 1 base at V and 2 bases at J, with 11 bases in the middle. The CDR3 protein is CASSLDGSPQETQYF. CDR3 nucleotides: TGTGCCAGCAGCTTAGACGGGAGCCCACAAGAGACCCAGTACTTC.

This clone was observed a few times. V gene TRBV5-4 combines with J gene TRBJ2-5; D might be TRBD2 (6 bases). V lost 0 bases to trimming and J lost 0 bases, with 12 bases between them. CDR3 size: 16 residues. In germline, CDR1 is SGHNT, CDR2 YYREEE (reference sequence). CDR3 nucleotide sequence: TGTGCCAGCAGCTTGGGTTTCGGCGGGAACCAAGAGACCCAGTACTTC. Translated, it gives CASSLGFGGNQETQYF. Drawing the rest from reference TRBV5-4 and TRBJ2-5, the complete variable domain is ETGVTQSPTHLIKTRGQQVTLRCSSQSGHNTVSWYQQALGQGPQFIFQYYREEENGRGNFPPRFSGLQFPNYSSELNVNALELDDSALYLCASSLGFGGNQETQYFGPGTRLLVL.

This chain uses TRBV27 with TRBJ2-7, with D perhaps TRBD2 (5 bases). CDR1 is MNHEY, CDR2 SMNVEV, per germline (reference sequence). The CDR3 has 14 residues. Trimming cost V 3 bases and J 2 bases, with 11 bases left between them. CDR3 sequence: CASSFGVGAYEQYF. CDR3 sequence (DNA): TGTGCCAGCAGTTTTGGCGTCGGGGCCTACGAGCAGTACTTC.

The CDR3 reads CASSQTSGQETQYF. In DNA, the CDR3 is TGTGCCAGCAGCCAGACTAGCGGCCAAGAGACCCAGTACTTC. The V and J genes are TRBV4-2 and TRBJ2-5; TRBD2 aligns across 9 bases. The germline V gene encodes CDR1 LGHNA and CDR2 YNFKEQ. Losses at the gene ends were 3 bases for V and 1 base for J; bases not matched to a gene: 0. CDR3 length equals 14 residues.

The chain has TRBV28 and TRBJ2-4, with a weak D call TRBD2 (6 bases). The germline V gene has CDR1 MDHEN and CDR2 SYDVKM. The CDR3 contains 14 residues. With 2 bases removed from V and 4 bases from J, the gap between germline ends came to 9 bases. The DNA for the CDR3 is TGTGCCAGCAGTTTAGGAGGGGAAAAAAACATTCAGTACTTC. This codes for CASSLGGEKNIQYF.

The chain combines TRBV27 with TRBJ1-4, with 11 bases lining up with TRBD1. The V gene's germline CDR1 is MNHEY and CDR2 SMNVEV (reference sequence). The length of the CDR3 is 14 residues. The ends lost 7 bases at V and 8 bases at J; junction bases unmatched: 6. DNA of the CDR3: TGTGCCAGCACTTGGACAGGGGGCGACGAAAAACTGTTTTTT. It codes for CASTWTGGDEKLFF.

For this clone: Its ends do not fully match the called genes, so a read error is possible. The rearrangement links TRBV7-7 to TRBJ2-7; TRBD2 matches at 8 bases. The germline V gene has CDR1 SSHAT and CDR2 FNYEAQ (reference sequence). The CDR3 sequence is 16 residues long. CDR3 sequence (DNA): TGTGCTAGCAGCTTAGGAGCTGCGGGGGGTGGCTACGAGCAGTACTTC. Translation: CASSLGAAGGGYEQYF.

The genes are TRBV6-6 and TRBJ1-3; a possible D gene is TRBD1 (6 bases). Between the trimmed V and J ends, which lost 0 bases and 4 bases, there was a span of 13 bases. The germline gives CDR1 MNHNY, CDR2 SVGAGI (reference sequence). CDR3 length: 16 amino acids. The CDR3 sequence: CASSYSQGTTGNTIYF. The CDR3 DNA reads TGTGCCAGCAGTTACTCGCAGGGGACGACAGGAAACACCATATATTTT.

The chain carries TRBV14 and TRBJ1-1; 9 nucleotides agree with TRBD1. The J segment lost 5 bases and the V segment lost 2 bases, leaving 12 bases of the junction unmatched. Looked up from germline, CDR1 is SGHDN and CDR2 is FVKESK. The CDR3 sequence is 17 residues long. The CDR3 spells CASSQIAVRQGETEAFF. DNA of the CDR3: TGTGCCAGCAGCCAAATAGCGGTTCGACAGGGGGAGACTGAAGCTTTCTTT. Filled out from reference TRBV14 and TRBJ1-1, the complete variable domain reads EAGVTQFPSHSVIEKGQTVTLRCDPISGHDNLYWYRRVMGKEIKFLLHFVKESKQDESGMPNNRFLAERTGGTYSTLKVQPAELEDSGVYFCASSQIAVRQGETEAFFGQGTRLTVV.

V gene TRBV27 combines with J gene TRBJ2-2; D gene ambiguous. Germline loops: CDR1 MNHEY, CDR2 SMNVEV (reference sequence). Trimming stripped 2 bases from V and 5 bases from J, with 6 bases between. This CDR3 is 13 amino acids long. CDR3 nucleotides: TGTGCCAGCAGTTTACTGGCAACCGGGGAGCTGTTTTTT. Translation: CASSLLATGELFF.

The rearrangement joins TRBV4-2 to TRBJ2-1; the match to TRBD2 covers 12 bases. The CDR3 totals 18 residues. In germline, CDR1 is LGHNA, CDR2 YNFKEQ. V shed 4 bases and J 4 bases; nucleotides not matched to a gene: 11. The CDR3: CASSPGLAGGPGYNEQFF. The CDR3 bases are TGTGCCAGCAGCCCCGGGCTAGCGGGAGGGCCAGGGTACAATGAGCAGTTCTTC.

The chain uses TRBV11-2 and TRBJ1-1; D unresolved. The CDR3 totals 16 residues. Trimming pared 3 bases from V and 0 bases from J, leaving 14 bases between. CDR1 is SGHAT and CDR2 is FQNNGV in the germline V gene. CDR3 DNA: TGTGCCAGCAGCTTTTTCCCCCAGTCCATGAACACTGAAGCTTTCTTT. This codes for CASSFFPQSMNTEAFF. Looking up the rest from reference TRBV11-2 and TRBJ1-1 gives the full variable domain: EAGVAQSPRYKIIEKRQSVAFWCNPISGHATLYWYQQILGQGPKLLIQFQNNGVVDDSQLPKDRFSAERLKGVDSTLKIQPAKLEDSAVYLCASSFFPQSMNTEAFFGQGTRLTVV.

J is TRBJ2-5 and V is TRBV6-6; D not resolved. V was cut by 2 bases and J by 5 bases, with 12 bases left in between. Germline V gives CDR1 MNHNY, CDR2 SVGAGI (reference sequence). The CDR3 totals 14 residues. The CDR3 bases are TGTGCCAGCAGTTACCAAGTGGTAGAGGAGACCCAGTACTTC. Protein: CASSYQVVEETQYF.

CDR3 DNA: TGCAGCGCTACCGGGTGGGGGGTCAACTACAATGAGCAGTTCTTC. Translating gives CSATGWGVNYNEQFF. The chain employs TRBV29-1 and TRBJ2-1, with a weak D call TRBD2 (6 bases). CDR1 is SQVTM, CDR2 ANQGSEA, per germline. The CDR3 is 15 residues long. V was shortened by 7 bases and J by 3 bases, with 19 bases between the two germline ends.

This chain joins TRBV5-4 and TRBJ2-2, with 10 bases matching TRBD1. Germline CDR1 and CDR2: SGHNT and YYREEE (reference sequence). V trimming: 0 bases; J trimming: 5 bases; junction bases outside the gene matches: 1. This CDR3 has 15 amino acids. For the CDR3, the DNA is TGTGCCAGCAGCTTGGTGGGACAGGGGACCGGGGAGCTGTTTTTT. It codes for CASSLVGQGTGELFF.

This chain joins TRBV6-5 and TRBJ2-1, with D possibly matching TRBD1 (6 bases). The germline V gene encodes CDR1 MNHEY and CDR2 SVGAGI. The CDR3 consists of 14 residues. The germline V and J ends were trimmed by 2 bases and 8 bases, with 13 bases remaining between them. The CDR3 spells CASSYLAEGDEQFF. In DNA, the CDR3 is TGTGCCAGCAGTTACCTGGCCGAGGGGGATGAGCAGTTCTTC.

The V and J genes are TRBV6-5 and TRBJ2-7; TRBD1 matches 10 bases. Per the germline V gene, CDR1 is MNHEY and CDR2 is SVGAGI. CDR3 length equals 14 residues. With V trimmed by 6 bases and J by 6 bases, 8 bases remained unmatched. The CDR3 sequence is CASSPGQGTPEQYF. The CDR3 region has the DNA TGTGCCAGCAGCCCGGGACAGGGGACCCCCGAGCAGTACTTC.

J is TRBJ1-1 and V is TRBV7-9; D remains unclear. The germline V and J ends were trimmed by 7 bases and 3 bases, with 12 bases remaining between them. From germline, CDR1 is SEHNR and CDR2 FQNEAQ (reference sequence). CDR3 size: 13 residues. DNA for the CDR3: TGTGCCAGCAACCACAGCCCGTACACTGAAGCTTTCTTT. Translating gives CASNHSPYTEAFF.

The chain uses TRBV5-1 and TRBJ2-3, with a possible D match to TRBD2 (6 bases). Germline CDR1 SGHRS, CDR2 YFSETQ. There are 18 residues in the CDR3. V dropped 0 bases and J dropped 3 bases, with 20 bases sitting between them. CDR3 protein: CASSLAVIGDSGTDTQYF. CDR3 nucleotide sequence: TGCGCCAGCAGCTTGGCAGTCATTGGGGACTCGGGAACAGATACGCAGTATTTT.